One sample yielded the 16 T cell receptor beta chains listed below, sequenced in a study of cytotoxic CD8 clonotypes in ibrutinib-treated CLL. Here immunoSEQ multiplex PCR was the method, and the copy in TCRdb shows in-frame clones only, minus some. The sample includes approximately 120,000 clones, 50% to 65% of them seen just once. Sequenced material: PBMCs, taken after 24 months of ibrutinib treatment. Receptors were obtained from a human donor with chronic lymphocytic leukemia.

The chain employs TRBV7-2 and TRBJ1-1; 10 bases line up with TRBD1. CDR3 length: 13 residues. V shed 5 bases and J 11 bases; nucleotides not matched to a gene: 8. Germline CDR1 and CDR2: SGHTA and FQGNSA. The chain's CDR3 is CASSPGQGIGAFF. CDR3 DNA sequence: TGTGCCAGCAGCCCGGGACAGGGGATCGGGGCTTTCTTT.

Note on this clone: The junction shows a germline mismatch at one end, possibly a read error. The chain is built from TRBV7-7 and TRBJ2-7, with D perhaps TRBD2 (6 bases). The CDR3 runs 14 residues. Germline lookup yields CDR1 SSHAT and CDR2 FNYEAQ (reference sequence). The CDR3 coding sequence is TGTGCTAGCAGCTTAGAAGAGGGAGGTTACGAGCAGTACTTC. This sequence encodes CASSLEEGGYEQYF.

This clone was detected once. This chain joins TRBV7-3 and TRBJ1-1; D not certain. CDR1 and CDR2 (germline): SGHTA, FQGTGA. Trimming took 1 base from V and 2 from J, leaving 8 bases between them. The CDR3 covers 14 residues. The CDR3 protein is CASSLMAGNTEAFF. Here the CDR3 DNA reads TGTGCCAGCAGCTTAATGGCGGGAAACACTGAAGCTTTCTTT.

In this sample, this clone turned up a few times. J is TRBJ1-2 and V is TRBV5-6; 7 positions match TRBD1. Per the germline V gene, CDR1 is SGHDT and CDR2 is YYEEEE. This CDR3 is built from 14 residues. Unmatched junction bases numbered 7, after V lost 0 bases and J lost 8 bases. This CDR3 is CASSLAGQPMGYTF. The CDR3 bases are TGTGCCAGCAGCTTGGCGGGACAGCCCATGGGCTACACCTTC.

V gene TRBV6-1 combines with J gene TRBJ1-2, with a possible D match to TRBD1 (5 bases). The length of the CDR3 is 12 residues. The V end lost 7 bases, the J end lost 7 bases, and 13 bases lay between the germline ends. Germline V gene data show CDR1 as MNHNS and CDR2 as SASEGT. The CDR3 DNA reads TGTGCCAGCATTACAGGCTGGTCTGGCTACACCTTC. It encodes CASITGWSGYTF.

This clone appeared a few times. The chain combines TRBV25-1 with TRBJ1-2; D possibly corresponds to TRBD1 (5 bases). Trimming removed 3 bases at V and 4 bases at J, with 15 bases between. Germline CDR1 reads MGHDK; CDR2 reads SYGVNS. There are 15 residues in the CDR3. The CDR3 DNA reads TGTGCCAGCAGTGATCCCTACAAGGGACTCTATGGCTACACCTTC. This sequence encodes CASSDPYKGLYGYTF.

The chain carries TRBV4-1 and TRBJ2-2; no definite D call. The CDR3 runs to 16 residues. Trimming cost V 0 bases and J 1 base, with 9 bases left between them. Germline loops: CDR1 MGHRA, CDR2 YSYEKL. The CDR3 loop is CASSQERHVNTGELFF. CDR3 bases: TGCGCCAGCAGCCAAGAGCGACACGTGAACACCGGGGAGCTGTTTTTT.

The rearrangement joins TRBV19 to TRBJ1-5, with D perhaps matching TRBD1 (6 bases). Germline lookup yields CDR1 LNHDA and CDR2 SQIVND (reference sequence). Trimming shortened V by 4 bases and J by 3 bases, and 13 bases separated the two germline ends. This CDR3 is 15 amino acids long. CDR3 in DNA: TGTGCCAGTAGTACCCCAGGACAGCCCAATCAGCCCCAGCATTTT. Translating it yields CASSTPGQPNQPQHF.

This clone was found once. J is TRBJ1-4 and V is TRBV29-1; D uncertain. Trimming removed 5 bases from V and 3 bases from J, with 10 bases in between. This CDR3 has 13 amino acids. Germline V gene lookup returns CDR1 SQVTM and CDR2 ANQGSEA. CDR3 residues: CSVSDGSNEKLFF. The CDR3 bases are TGCAGCGTTTCTGACGGATCTAATGAAAAACTGTTTTTT.

This clone has a single count. The chain is built from TRBV6-6 and TRBJ1-2; 7 bases are a match to TRBD1. Trimming at V came to 7 bases and at J to 2 bases, leaving 7 bases not matched to a gene. The CDR3 totals 14 residues. Germline CDR1 and CDR2: MNHNY and SVGAGI (reference sequence). DNA for the CDR3: TGTGCCAGCATCCGTCCGGGACAGAACTATGGCTACACCTTC. It yields the protein CASIRPGQNYGYTF.

The chain combines TRBV15 with TRBJ2-3, with D possibly being TRBD1 (6 bases). V lost 3 bases and J lost 0, with 13 bases in between. The germline V gene encodes CDR1 LNHNV and CDR2 YYDKDF (reference sequence). The CDR3 extends over 16 amino acids. Here the CDR3 DNA reads TGTGCCACCAGCAGTCAGGGGCGCCCTAGCACAGATACGCAGTATTTT. Translating it yields CATSSQGRPSTDTQYF.

V is TRBV25-1 and J is TRBJ2-5, with D unresolved. Trimming cost V 6 bases and J 1 base, with 6 bases left between them. Germline assignment: CDR1 MGHDK and CDR2 SYGVNS. The CDR3 runs 12 residues. CDR3 coding DNA: TGTGCCAGCAGAGGGTTCCAAGAGACCCAGTACTTC. Protein product: CASRGFQETQYF.

CDR3 DNA sequence: TGTGCCAGCAGCGTCCCCTCGGTCAGCTCCTATGGCTACACCTTC. Translating it yields CASSVPSVSSYGYTF. This sequence joins TRBV4-2 and TRBJ1-2; no reliable D call. This CDR3 has 15 amino acids. Germline CDR1 reads LGHNA; CDR2 reads YNFKEQ. V was pared by 5 bases and J by 4 bases, with 17 bases between.

In this sample, this clone turned up a few times. V and J are TRBV30 and TRBJ2-7; TRBD1 might be the D (5 bases). Between the trimmed V and J ends, which lost 1 base and 6 bases, there was a span of 10 bases. Germline V lookup: CDR1 GTSNPN, CDR2 SVGIG (reference sequence). CDR3 length: 12 residues. DNA of the CDR3: TGTGCCTGGAGTGGTGGGGCGCGCGAGCAGTACTTC. Its protein is CAWSGGAREQYF. The full variable domain, rest sourced from reference TRBV30 and TRBJ2-7, is SQTIHQWPATLVQPVGSPLSLECTVEGTSNPNLYWYRQAAGRGLQLLFYSVGIGQISSEVPQNLSASRPQDRQFILSSKKLLLSDSGFYLCAWSGGAREQYFGPGTRLTVT.

In this sample, this clone turned up a few times. V and J are TRBV18 and TRBJ1-4; 8 bases are a match to TRBD1. The ends lost 6 bases at V and 7 bases at J; junction bases unmatched: 10. Germline CDR1 and CDR2: KGHSH and LQKENI. The CDR3 sequence is 15 residues long. This CDR3 is CASSQSGQGGEKLFF. In DNA, the CDR3 is TGTGCCAGCTCCCAATCCGGACAGGGAGGTGAAAAACTGTTTTTT.

CDR3 residues: CASSQDRTFYGYTF. The CDR3 bases are TGCGCCAGCAGCCAAGACCGGACTTTTTATGGCTACACCTTC. V gene TRBV4-1 combines with J gene TRBJ1-2; no reliable D call. The CDR3 length is 14 residues. Germline CDR1 and CDR2: MGHRA and YSYEKL. The V end lost 0 bases, the J end lost 5 bases, and 10 bases lay between the germline ends.